This TCR beta chain was identified in a study of read filtering for tumor transcriptome and immune sequencing. Study summary: Among patients, approximately 17 were male and some 15 female, aged about 45 to 85 (mean around 68).

The library was built from roughly 400 ng RNA with molecular barcoded adaptors for alpha/delta and beta/gamma chains. TCRdb used MiXCR to reprocess the reads, holding one entry per CDR3 protein. The sample carries approximately 20,000 distinct CDR3 sequences, approximately 20% recorded once. In its sample, this clonotype was seen a few times. Germline CDR1 and CDR2: DFQATT and SNEGSKA (reference sequence). V was trimmed by 6 bases and J by 3 bases, leaving 14 bases between them. The CDR3 is made up of 14 amino acids. The genes are TRBV20-1 and TRBJ1-4; D not certain. The sequenced material came from a population of CD138-negative cells sorted from bone marrow. This TCR was sampled from a donor at least 40 years old with multiple myeloma. CDR3 in DNA: TGCAGTGCCCCAATGGGCGGGGCTAATGAAAAACTGTTTTTT. It yields the protein CSAPMGGANEKLFF.